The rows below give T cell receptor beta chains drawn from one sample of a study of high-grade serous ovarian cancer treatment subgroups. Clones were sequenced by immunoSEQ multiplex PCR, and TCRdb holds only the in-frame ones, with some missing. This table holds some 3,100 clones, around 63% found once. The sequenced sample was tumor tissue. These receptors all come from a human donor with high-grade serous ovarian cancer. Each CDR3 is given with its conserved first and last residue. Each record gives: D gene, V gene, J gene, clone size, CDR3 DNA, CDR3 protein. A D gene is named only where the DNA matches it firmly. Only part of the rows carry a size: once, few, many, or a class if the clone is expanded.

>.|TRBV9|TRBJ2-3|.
TGTGCCAGCAGCGTCCCTCCCACAGATACGCAGTATTTT
CASSVPPTDTQYF
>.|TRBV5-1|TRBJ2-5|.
TGCGCCAGCAGCTTGGCCGTACAGGGACAAGAGACCCAGTACTTC
CASSLAVQGQETQYF
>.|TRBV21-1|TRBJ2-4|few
TGTGCCAGCAGCAAAGATTCGAGGGTATTAGCCAAAAACATTCAGTACTTC
CASSKDSRVLAKNIQYF
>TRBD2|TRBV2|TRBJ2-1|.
TGTGCCAGCAGCGCCGGGACTAGCATCCGAAATGAGCAGTTCTTC
CASSAGTSIRNEQFF
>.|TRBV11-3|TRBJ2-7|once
TGTGCCAGCACCACACACGTGTTGGACGAGCAGTACTTC
CASTTHVLDEQYF
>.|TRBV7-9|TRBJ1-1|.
TGTGCCAGCAGCCCAGGAACAGAGTTGGGCACTGAAGCTTTCTTT
CASSPGTELGTEAFF
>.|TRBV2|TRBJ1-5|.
TGTGCCAGCAGTTTTGGACAATTTCAGCCCCAGCATTTT
CASSFGQFQPQHF
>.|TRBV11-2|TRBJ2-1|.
TGTGCCAGCAGCTTAGGAGGAGGAGAGGGTGAGCAGTTCTTC
CASSLGGGEGEQFF
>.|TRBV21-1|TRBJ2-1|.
TGTGCCAGCAGGCCCTCGCTACACCATTCCGACAATGAGCAGTTCTTC
CASRPSLHHSDNEQFF
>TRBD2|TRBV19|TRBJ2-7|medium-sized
TGTGCCAGTAGTATAGGACCGGGGGGGGAGCAGTACTTC
CASSIGPGGEQYF
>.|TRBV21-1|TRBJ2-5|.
TGTGCCAGCAGCAAAGAGCTAGCGGAAGAGACCCAGTACTTC
CASSKELAEETQYF
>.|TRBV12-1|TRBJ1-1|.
TGTGCCAGCAAACGGGGGGCGAGGTTCACTGAAGCTTTCTTT
CASKRGARFTEAFF
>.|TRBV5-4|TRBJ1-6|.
TGTGCCAGCAGCTACGAGATTAATTCACCCCTCCACTTT
CASSYEINSPLHF
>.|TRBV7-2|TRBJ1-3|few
TGTGCCAGCAGCTTGAGACAGGTCTCTGGAAACACCATATATTTT
CASSLRQVSGNTIYF
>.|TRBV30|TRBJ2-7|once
TGTGCCTGGAGTGTAACCGGGACAACGGTGAGCTCCTACGAGCAGTACTTC
CAWSVTGTTVSSYEQYF
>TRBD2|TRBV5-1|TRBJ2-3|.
TGCGCCAGCAGCCAATCTAGCGGGACAGATACGCAGTATTTT
CASSQSSGTDTQYF
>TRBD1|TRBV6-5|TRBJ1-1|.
TGTGCCAGCAAGACGGGACAGATGAACACTGAAGCTTTCTTT
CASKTGQMNTEAFF
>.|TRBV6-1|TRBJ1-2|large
TGTGCCAGCAGTGCGCCGGGACTCTCATATGGCTACACCTTC
CASSAPGLSYGYTF
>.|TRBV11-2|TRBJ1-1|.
TGTGCCAGCAGCTTACCGGGAGTAGGAAGCACTGAAGCTTTCTTT
CASSLPGVGSTEAFF
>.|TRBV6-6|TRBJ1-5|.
TGTGCCAGCAGTCCCGGGTGGTTTCAGCCCCAGCATTTT
CASSPGWFQPQHF
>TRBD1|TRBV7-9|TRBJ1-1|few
TGTGCCAGCAGAGACTGGGGTGCAGGGGGCGAGGCTGAAGCTTTCTTT
CASRDWGAGGEAEAFF
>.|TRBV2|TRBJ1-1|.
TGTGCCAGCCTTGTTCCGGGACATATGAACACTGAAGCTTTCTTT
CASLVPGHMNTEAFF
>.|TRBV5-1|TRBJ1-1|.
TGCGCCAGCAGCATACTCCCGGACAGCATGAACACTGAAGCTTTCTTT
CASSILPDSMNTEAFF
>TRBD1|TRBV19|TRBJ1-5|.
TGTGCCAGTAGTCCTTTTGGACAGGGCCAGCATTTT
CASSPFGQGQHF
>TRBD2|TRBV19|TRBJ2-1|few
TGTGCCAGTAGTCCCGGACTAGCGACCTACAATGAGCAGTTCTTC
CASSPGLATYNEQFF
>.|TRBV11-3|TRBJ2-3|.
TGTGCCAGCAGCTTAGACCTGGGCACAGATACGCAGTATTTT
CASSLDLGTDTQYF
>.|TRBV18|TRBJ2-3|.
TGTGCCAGCTCACCCTTGGAGGATACGCAGTATTTT
CASSPLEDTQYF
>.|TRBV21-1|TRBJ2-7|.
TGTGCCAGCAGCCCCCGGACTAGCGTTCACGAGCAGTACTTC
CASSPRTSVHEQYF
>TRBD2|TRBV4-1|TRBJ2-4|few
TGCGCCAGCAGCCAAGATCCCGGACTAGCGGGGGACCTAGCCAAAAACATTCAGTACTTC
CASSQDPGLAGDLAKNIQYF
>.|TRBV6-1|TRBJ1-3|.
TGTGCCAGCAGTGGTGGTTCTGGAAACACCATATATTTT
CASSGGSGNTIYF
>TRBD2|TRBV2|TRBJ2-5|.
TGTGCCAGCAGACCCAGCGGGAGGGTAGAGACCCAGTACTTC
CASRPSGRVETQYF
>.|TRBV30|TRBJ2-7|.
TGTGCCTGGAGTGTATGGACTAACGATGGGGAGCAGTACTTC
CAWSVWTNDGEQYF
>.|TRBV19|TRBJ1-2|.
TGTGCCAGTAGACTGCACGGAGGGGAGAATGGCTACACCTTC
CASRLHGGENGYTF
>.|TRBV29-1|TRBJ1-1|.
TGCAGCGTCAGAGCCCCCTCCCAGAGCAGCACTGAAGCTTTCTTT
CSVRAPSQSSTEAFF
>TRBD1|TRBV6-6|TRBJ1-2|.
TGTGCCAGCAGTGGGGACAGCCGGGACTATGGCTACACCTTC
CASSGDSRDYGYTF
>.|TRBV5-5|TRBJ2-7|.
TGTGCCAGCAGCTTGGGGACTACCTACGAGCAGTACTTC
CASSLGTTYEQYF
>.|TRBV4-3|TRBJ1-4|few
TGCGCCAGCAGCGCAGGGGTCACCGCCTCGAGACTGTTTTTT
CASSAGVTASRLFF
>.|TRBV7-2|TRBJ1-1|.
TGTGCCAGCAGCCCCCCGGGGGTGGGTCGGGCTTTCTTT
CASSPPGVGRAFF
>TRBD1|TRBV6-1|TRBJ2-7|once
TGTGCCAGCACCCCACCGGACAGGGTTGGGGAGCAGTACTTC
CASTPPDRVGEQYF
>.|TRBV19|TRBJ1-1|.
TGTGCCAGTAGTATAGGCACTAGGAGTTACTTT
CASSIGTRSYF
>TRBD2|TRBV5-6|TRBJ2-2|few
TGTGCCAGCAGCTCCGGACTAGCGGGGGGGCCTTTCGCCGGGGAGCTGTTTTTT
CASSSGLAGGPFAGELFF
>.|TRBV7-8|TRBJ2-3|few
TGTGCCAGCAGCTCGCGGCCCGGGGATACGCAGTATTTT
CASSSRPGDTQYF
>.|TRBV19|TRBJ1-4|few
TGTGCCAGTAGTGCGGTTGGCCCTAATGAAAAACTGTTTTTT
CASSAVGPNEKLFF
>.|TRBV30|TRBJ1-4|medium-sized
TGTGCCTGGAGTGGCGCAACTAATGAAAAACTGTTTTTT
CAWSGATNEKLFF
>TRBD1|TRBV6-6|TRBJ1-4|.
TGTGCCAGTACAGGGGCCGGCGAAAAACTGTTTTTT
CASTGAGEKLFF
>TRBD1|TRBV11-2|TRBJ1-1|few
TGTGCCGTCAGGGGGGCCGGGAGTGAGGCTTTCTTT
CAVRGAGSEAFF
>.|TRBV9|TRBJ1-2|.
TGTGCCAGCAGCGTAGATCAGGGAGGGGGCTACACCTTC
CASSVDQGGGYTF
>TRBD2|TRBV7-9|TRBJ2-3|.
TGTGCCAGCAGCAATCATTTCACTCGGGGGGGCCAAGTAGATACGCAGTATTTT
CASSNHFTRGGQVDTQYF
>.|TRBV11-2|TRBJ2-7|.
TGTGCCAGCAGCTTAGAACTAGTAAACCACTACGAGCAGTACTTC
CASSLELVNHYEQYF
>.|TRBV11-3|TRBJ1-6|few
TGTGCCAGCAGCTTAGTAGGGGACTCCTATAATTCACCCCTCCACTTT
CASSLVGDSYNSPLHF
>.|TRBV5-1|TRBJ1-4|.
TGCGCCAGCACCAGACACCCGAGGGGGGAAAAACTGTTTTTT
CASTRHPRGEKLFF